This record concerns one T cell receptor beta chain sequence. This sample was included in a study of cytomegalovirus exposure and HLA in healthy donors. At the level of the study: Samples from HLA-typed donors yielded some 85 million unique TCRs in an early data release.

The donors gave bone marrow, and they were healthy. Germline V CDR1 and CDR2: ENHRY, SYGVKD. Trimming stripped 4 bases from V and 2 bases from J, with 7 bases between. This CDR3 region has 13 residues. Researchers ran the PCR with 60 Vbeta and 13 Jbeta primers. In the authors' methods: The count from a later analysis was 79 million or so unique TCR beta chains, roughly 11 million of them shared. Sequencing used immunoSEQ multiplex PCR; TCRdb keeps in-frame clones, though not all of them. That table is the source of V, J and clone size, and D and trimming were worked out from the DNA. The sample records approximately 180,000 clones, 81% being singletons.

The TCR comes from a woman aged 18-30 years in good health and CMV-seropositive. The chain carries TRBV10-3 and TRBJ2-3, with D possibly matching TRBD2 (5 bases). Specimen: PBMCs. The CDR3 loop is CAISVGATDTQYF. In DNA, the CDR3 is TGTGCCATCAGTGTGGGAGCCACAGATACGCAGTATTTT.